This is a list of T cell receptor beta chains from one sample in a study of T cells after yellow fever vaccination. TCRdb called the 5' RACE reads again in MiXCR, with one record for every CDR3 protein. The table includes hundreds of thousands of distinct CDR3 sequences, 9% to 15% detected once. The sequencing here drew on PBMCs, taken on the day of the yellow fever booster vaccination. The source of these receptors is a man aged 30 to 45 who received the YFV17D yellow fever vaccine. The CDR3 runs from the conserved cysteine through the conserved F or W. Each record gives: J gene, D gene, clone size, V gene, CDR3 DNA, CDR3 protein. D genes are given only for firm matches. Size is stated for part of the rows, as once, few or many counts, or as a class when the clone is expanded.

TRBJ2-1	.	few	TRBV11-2	TGTGCCAGCAGCTCTTTAAATCGTGCCGGGGAGCAGTTCTTC	CASSSLNRAGEQFF
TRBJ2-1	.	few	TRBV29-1	TGCAGCGTTGATGGGGTGCTCGCCCATGAGCAGTTCTTC	CSVDGVLAHEQFF
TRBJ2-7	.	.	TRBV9	TGTGCCAGCAGCGTAGCTCAGGGCGACTACGAGCAGTACTTC	CASSVAQGDYEQYF
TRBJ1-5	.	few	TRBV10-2	TGCGCCAGCAGCGTTGCAGGGAGGAATCAGCCCCAGCATTTT	CASSVAGRNQPQHF
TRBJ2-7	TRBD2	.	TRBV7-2	TGTGCCAGCAGCGCAGGACTAGCGGATACCTACGAGCAGTACTTC	CASSAGLADTYEQYF
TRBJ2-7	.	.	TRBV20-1	TGCAGTGCTGGAGTTCACTCTACCTACGAGCAGTACTTC	CSAGVHSTYEQYF
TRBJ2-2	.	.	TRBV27	TGTGCCAGCAGTTTCGGTGGGATCCGTAACGGGGAGCTGTTTTTT	CASSFGGIRNGELFF
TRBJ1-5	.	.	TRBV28	TGTGCCACGCTGGGAGGTCCCGGGGACAATCAGCCCCAGCATTTT	CATLGGPGDNQPQHF
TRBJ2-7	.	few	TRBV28	TGTGCCAGCAGCCGCCCCCCCGAGCAGTACTTC	CASSRPPEQYF
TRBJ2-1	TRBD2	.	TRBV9	TGTGCCAGCAGGTCGACTAGCGGGCGATACAATGAGCAGTTCTTC	CASRSTSGRYNEQFF
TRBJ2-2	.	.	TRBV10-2	TGCGCCAGCAGTGTGCGACCCGGGGAGCTGTTTTTT	CASSVRPGELFF
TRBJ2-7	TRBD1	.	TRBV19	TGTGCCAGTAGTATACCTGGACAGGCAAACTACGAGCAGTACTTC	CASSIPGQANYEQYF
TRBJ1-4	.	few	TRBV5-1	TGCGCCAGCAGCTACGGACAGGAAAAACTGTTTTTT	CASSYGQEKLFF
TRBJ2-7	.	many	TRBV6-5	TGTGCCAGCAGCTACGGGACACTCTCCTACGAGCAGTACTTC	CASSYGTLSYEQYF
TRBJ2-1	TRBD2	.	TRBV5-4	TGTGCCAGCAGCTTGGCTGGATTGAGTAAGGGTAGCGGGAGGGCCTCTGAGCAGTTCTTC	CASSLAGLSKGSGRASEQFF
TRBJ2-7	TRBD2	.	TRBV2	TGTGCCAGCAGTGGGAGACTAGCGGGGCGCTACGAGCAGTACTTC	CASSGRLAGRYEQYF
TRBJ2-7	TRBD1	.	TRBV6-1	TGTGCCAGTAATTCTGGGGACAGGGCGGGATCCTGCGAGCAGTACTTC	CASNSGDRAGSCEQYF